The entry below gives a single TCR beta chain sequence along with its context. Using immunoSEQ multiplex PCR, the repertoire was profiled, and TCRdb retains in-frame clones only, with some absent. The sample consists of some 25,000 clones, roughly 83% of them appearing once. This CDR3 spans 14 amino acids. This sample stems from a study of PD-1 blockade in mismatch repair-deficient tumors. The source of this sequence is an adult with mismatch repair-deficient cancer. This sample comprised PBMCs, obtained before pembrolizumab treatment. The rearrangement joins TRBV21-1 to TRBJ2-2; the tabulated D call, TRBD2, remains unverified against the DNA. TRBV21-1 is a recognized pseudogene. The CDR3 DNA reads as TGTGCCAGCAGCAAGAGCGAATTCACCGGGGAGCTGTTTTTT. It yields the protein CASSKSEFTGELFF.